This TCR beta chain is drawn from a study of post-analysis software for immune sequencing data. Researchers reported that TCR beta cDNA libraries carried unique molecular identifiers. Via MiXCR, TCRdb re-called the PCR reads, giving one row per CDR3 protein. The sample includes hundreds of thousands of distinct CDR3 sequences, 25% to 30% of them seen just once. The source of this sequence is a girl aged 5-17 years with multiple sclerosis. The sequenced sample was blood.

This CDR3 reads CATSRTLASGELFF. For the CDR3, the DNA is TGTGCCACCAGCAGGACACTAGCGTCCGGGGAGCTGTTTTTT. The chain couples TRBV15 to TRBJ2-2; 7 bases fit TRBD2. The CDR3 sequence is 14 residues long. Germline V gene lookup returns CDR1 LNHNV and CDR2 YYDKDF (reference sequence). Trimming removed 3 bases from V and 6 bases from J; junction bases left unmatched: 4.